This entry lists 19 T cell receptor beta chains sequenced from one sample in a study of control samples from healthy donors and cancer patients. The repertoire was sequenced with immunoSEQ multiplex PCR; TCRdb's copy has only in-frame clones and lacks some. The sample has roughly 150,000 clones, about 90% seen once. Sequences were obtained from blood. Source of these receptors: a man aged 18 to 35 in good health.

The chain couples TRBV5-1 to TRBJ2-1; D is possibly TRBD1 (5 bases). This CDR3 has 14 amino acids. Germline-derived CDR1 and CDR2 are SGHRS and YFSETQ. V lost 0 bases to trimming and J lost 9 bases, with 13 bases between them. CDR3: CASSLGQPKSEQFF. CDR3 DNA: TGCGCCAGCAGCTTGGGACAGCCGAAGAGTGAGCAGTTCTTC.

The chain links TRBV7-2 to TRBJ2-3; 13 bases agree with TRBD2. Looked up from germline, CDR1 is SGHTA and CDR2 is FQGNSA. Germline trimming cut 5 bases from V and 6 bases from J; bases unmatched to any gene: 11. This CDR3 spans 17 amino acids. The CDR3 region is CASSPGLAGDPGDTQYF. The CDR3 nucleotides are TGTGCCAGCAGCCCCGGACTAGCGGGAGACCCCGGGGATACGCAGTATTTT.

CDR3 sequence reads: CASSPSGGNSYEQYF. Here the CDR3 DNA reads TGTGCCAGCTCCCCCAGCGGGGGTAACTCCTACGAGCAGTACTTC. V is TRBV18 and J is TRBJ2-7; 8 nucleotides line up with TRBD2. V was pared by 6 bases and J by 0 bases, with 7 bases of the junction left unmatched. CDR1 and CDR2 from the germline V gene are KGHSH and LQKENI. This CDR3 region has 15 residues.

The chain uses TRBV28 and TRBJ2-7, with D perhaps matching TRBD2 (6 bases). The CDR3 totals 17 residues. The V and J ends lost 2 bases and 5 bases respectively, with 22 bases between them. Germline-derived CDR1 and CDR2 are MDHEN and SYDVKM. CDR3 coding DNA: TGTGCCAGCAGTTTAATTATCGTGCGGGAATTTGCTGACGAGCAGTACTTC. Protein product: CASSLIIVREFADEQYF.

The V gene is TRBV5-4, the J gene TRBJ2-1, with 9 positions matching TRBD2. V lost 0 bases and J lost 8; bases outside the gene matches: 3. This CDR3 is 14 amino acids long. Germline V CDR1 and CDR2: SGHNT, YYREEE (reference sequence). CDR3 in DNA: TGTGCCAGCAGCTTGGAAGCGGGGGGTGATGAGCAGTTCTTC. Residues: CASSLEAGGDEQFF.

The chain joins TRBV7-8 to TRBJ2-7; TRBD2 matches at 12 bases. V was pared by 5 bases and J by 5 bases, with 7 bases of the junction left unmatched. CDR3 length equals 15 residues. Germline V gene sequence: CDR1 SGHVS, CDR2 FQNEAQ. DNA of the CDR3: TGTGCCAGCAGCGCAAGACTAGCGGGGGAAAACGAGCAGTACTTC. The encoded protein is CASSARLAGENEQYF. Full variable domain (remainder filled in from reference TRBV7-8 and TRBJ2-7): GAGVSQSPRYKVAKRGQDVALRCDPISGHVSLFWYQQALGQGPEFLTYFQNEAQLDKSGLPSDRFFAERPEGSVSTLKIQRTQQEDSAVYLCASSARLAGENEQYFGPGTRLTVT.

The chain carries TRBV5-5 and TRBJ2-2; no definite D call. Trimming took 4 bases from V and 7 from J, leaving 14 bases between them. CDR3 size: 14 residues. The germline V gene encodes CDR1 SGHKS and CDR2 YYEKEE (reference sequence). The CDR3 region has the DNA TGTGCCAGCAGCCCGGATGGAGTTGGCGGGGAGCTGTTTTTT. Protein sequence: CASSPDGVGGELFF.

CDR3: CASSLSTSGSYEQYF. The CDR3 nucleotides read TGTGCCAGCAGTTTATCAACTAGCGGATCCTACGAGCAGTACTTC. This chain connects TRBV28 to TRBJ2-7; TRBD2 matches 8 bases. Germline V CDR1 and CDR2: MDHEN, SYDVKM. The CDR3 covers 15 residues. J was trimmed by 1 base and V by 1 base; bases with no gene match: 3.

V gene TRBV5-4 combines with J gene TRBJ1-1; perhaps TRBD1 as D (6 bases). The germline V and J ends were trimmed by 0 bases and 1 base, with 10 bases remaining between them. Germline lookup yields CDR1 SGHNT and CDR2 YYREEE (reference sequence). The CDR3 length is 15 residues. The CDR3 DNA is TGTGCCAGCAGCTTGGCCAGGGGACAGAACACTGAAGCTTTCTTT. Protein product: CASSLARGQNTEAFF.

DNA for the CDR3: TGTGCCAGCACCGGTTCCGGGGGCCATGAGCAGTTCTTC. Translation gives CASTGSGGHEQFF. The rearrangement joins TRBV25-1 to TRBJ2-1, with D perhaps TRBD1 or TRBD2 (6 bases each). V lost 7 bases and J lost 8, with 15 bases in between. Germline V CDR1 and CDR2: MGHDK, SYGVNS. CDR3 size: 13 residues.

The chain couples TRBV6-5 to TRBJ1-6; D is unclear. The CDR3 contains 12 residues. CDR1 MNHEY and CDR2 SVGAGI come from the germline V gene. V dropped 9 bases and J dropped 8 bases, with 11 bases sitting between them. CDR3: CARPGRDSPLHF. The CDR3 DNA sequence: TGTGCCAGACCAGGCCGGGATTCACCCCTCCACTTT.

Only one count was recorded for this clone. The rearrangement uses TRBV15 and TRBJ2-5; a possible D gene is TRBD2 (6 bases). Trimming removed 0 bases at V and 5 bases at J, with 10 bases between. Per the germline V gene, CDR1 is LNHNV and CDR2 is YYDKDF (reference sequence). The CDR3 consists of 14 residues. The CDR3 DNA sequence: TGTGCCACCAGCAGAGATAGCGGATCGGAGACCCAGTACTTC. Protein product: CATSRDSGSETQYF.

This sequence joins TRBV6-5 and TRBJ1-2; tentatively, D is TRBD1 (6 bases). Per germline, CDR1 MNHEY and CDR2 SVGAGI. CDR3 length: 13 amino acids. Trimming stripped 5 bases from V and 7 bases from J, with 14 bases between. CDR3: CASSPTGGAGYTF. The CDR3 coding sequence is TGTGCCAGCAGTCCTACCGGGGGGGCTGGCTACACCTTC.

The V call is TRBV2, the J call TRBJ1-1, with a possible D match to TRBD1 (5 bases). CDR3 size: 13 residues. CDR1 and CDR2 (germline): SNHLY, FYNNEI. Trimming cost V 9 bases and J 3 bases, with 14 bases left between them. The CDR3 DNA reads as TGTGCCAGAAACCCCTCCAGGGACACTGAAGCTTTCTTT. It is translated as CARNPSRDTEAFF. Full variable domain (outside the CDR3, taken from reference TRBV2 and TRBJ1-1): EPEVTQTPSHQVTQMGQEVILRCVPISNHLYFYWYRQILGQKVEFLVSFYNNEISEKSEIFDDQFSVERPDGSNFTLKIRSTKLEDSAMYFCARNPSRDTEAFFGQGTRLTVV.

J is TRBJ1-5 and V is TRBV6-2 or TRBV6-3; the D gene is possibly TRBD1 (6 bases). Deletions cut 5 bases from V and 0 bases from J, with 11 bases between. The CDR3 sequence is 15 residues long. Looked up from germline, CDR1 is MNHEY and CDR2 is SVGEGT. The CDR3 reads CASSQQGHSNQPQHF. The CDR3, as DNA: TGTGCCAGCAGTCAACAGGGACATAGCAATCAGCCCCAGCATTTT.

This chain connects TRBV13 to TRBJ2-5; the match to TRBD2 covers 8 bases. The CDR3 sequence is 13 residues long. The germline gives CDR1 PRHDT, CDR2 FYEKMQ (reference sequence). V was pared by 4 bases and J by 5 bases, with 3 bases of the junction left unmatched. The CDR3: CASSSPSGETQYF. The CDR3 nucleotides are TGTGCCAGCAGCTCCCCTAGCGGGGAGACCCAGTACTTC.

The J gene is TRBJ2-3, the V gene TRBV18, with D possibly being TRBD1 or TRBD2 (5 bases each). The V gene's germline CDR1 is KGHSH and CDR2 LQKENI. This CDR3 has 15 residues. Trimming took 0 bases from V and 2 from J, leaving 9 bases between them. DNA of the CDR3: TGTGCCAGCTCACCACCGGGGGTGATCACAGATACGCAGTATTTT. Translation: CASSPPGVITDTQYF.

The chain employs TRBV4-2 and TRBJ2-3; 13 bases agree with TRBD2. This CDR3 contains 17 residues. V gave up 1 base and J gave up 5 bases; unmatched junction bases: 6. Germline V gene lookup returns CDR1 LGHNA and CDR2 YNFKEQ. In DNA form, the CDR3 reads TGTGCCAGCAGCCAAGGGACTAGCGGGGGTGAATTAGATACGCAGTATTTT. Residues: CASSQGTSGGELDTQYF.

This clone turned up a few times. The V and J genes are TRBV13 and TRBJ2-3, with 7 positions matching TRBD2. The CDR3 loop spans 16 amino acids. In germline, CDR1 is PRHDT, CDR2 FYEKMQ (reference sequence). V dropped 2 bases and J dropped 5; count of bases not matched to a gene: 10. CDR3 amino acids: CASSLPMAGGGDTQYF. The DNA for the CDR3 is TGTGCCAGCAGCTTACCAATGGCGGGCGGGGGAGATACGCAGTATTTT. Using reference TRBV13 and TRBJ2-3 for the parts outside the CDR3, the full variable domain is AAGVIQSPRHLIKEKRETATLKCYPIPRHDTVYWYQQGPGQDPQFLISFYEKMQSDKGSIPDRFSAQQFSDYHSELNMSSLELGDSALYFCASSLPMAGGGDTQYFGPGTRLTVL.